This T cell receptor (beta chain) emerged from a study of a mutant IDH1 vaccine in newly diagnosed glioma listed by TCRdb under 2021. Study-wide context: Eight vaccinations were administered to patients in weeks 1, 3, 5, 7, 11, 15, 19 and 23, corresponding to visits V03 through V10. Longitudinal TCRB deep sequencing was done for 25 to 30 treated patients, wherever samples were available for exploratory analyses. Prior to enrollment, patients had been given standard therapy consisting of radiotherapy alone, temozolomide alone, or radiochemotherapy with temozolomide, with the combination given to most patients. Vaccination began 4-6 weeks after radiotherapy alone, or alongside temozolomide cycles in the chemotherapy-containing groups. Peripheral blood was collected at six visits: V03 (baseline), V05, V07, V10, V12 and V13. The approximately 29 treated patients were approximately 62% male and around 40% female, with a mean age of approximately 40 years.

Libraries were constructed by the immunoSEQ multiplex PCR assay. Following the manufacturer's protocol, the hsTCRB Kit was used to amplify rearranged TCR beta chain sequences. TCRB libraries were sequenced on an Illumina MiSeq. Per the original workflow: The proprietary platform of the kit vendor was used for demultiplexing, trimming and gene mapping. TCRdb stores this immuneACCESS table with in-frame sequences only. Part of the clones is absent; in the studies checked, under half of the shortfall reflects unresolved V genes, and no reason is known for the rest. V and J calls and clone size follow that table, whereas D and trimming were derived from the DNA. This sample has under 70,000 clones in its table, and around 82% of those were observed once. Clones ranked in the top ten supply roughly 15% of the sample. The time point label here, explained by the study, means: week 23, last vaccination. Every vaccine dose consisted of 300 ug of a 20-mer mutant IDH1 peptide in Montanide, administered subcutaneously together with topical imiquimod. Donors had newly diagnosed WHO grade 3 or 4 IDH1-mutant astrocytomas with loss of nuclear ATRX. The samples were drawn from NOA16, a multicentre, single-arm, open-label phase I trial in Germany that tested a mutant IDH1 peptide vaccine in humans for the first time. Genomic DNA for TCRB sequencing was isolated from EDTA blood with the DNeasy Blood and Tissue Kit.

As concerns this clone: This receptor's antigen is unknown. Qualities for individual bases were not recorded, and no much larger clone is one base off.

Points the paper makes about the study in general: The authors stated that sample limitations prevented analyses of patient blood samples from being reproduced. Across multiple MHC alleles, vaccine-induced immune responses were seen in more than 80% of patients. Selection of PBMC samples for TCRB deep sequencing was based on availability. No apparent relationship was observed between pseudoprogression and alterations in the top peripheral T cell clonotypes detected by TCRB sequencing.

Measured from the cysteine to the phenylalanine, the CDR3 is 11 residues long. Solely the CDR3 DNA is kept, with 33 bases framed from the first base. V sheds 1 base and J sheds 5 bases, leaving 3 bases between their ends. From the germline V gene (reference sequence), CDR1 is DFQATT and CDR2 is SNEGSKA. The material was PBMCs, obtained from a glioma patient whose treatment included an IDH1 peptide vaccine. The sequence came from a man aged 18 to 35 with glioma. This receptor chain uses TRBV20-1 and TRBJ2-1; the D gene cannot be named for sure. The DNA sequence is TGCAGTGCTAGAGGAGACAATGAGCAGTTCTTC. This gives the protein CSARGDNEQFF.